This entry concerns a single T cell receptor (beta chain). This record comes from a study of blood T cell repertoires in COVID-19. On the study more broadly: Sample material is recorded as cDNA or gDNA derived from T cells, B-cell-depleted T cells, or PBMCs.

This CDR3 is built from 13 residues. V was pared by 3 bases and J by 0 bases, with 6 bases between. Germline lookup yields CDR1 SEHNR and CDR2 FQNEAQ (reference sequence). Authors' processing steps: Amplification of reference gene primers provided the estimated nucleated cell counts. TCRdb's table, derived via immunoSEQ multiplex PCR, lists solely in-frame clones and lacks some. The D gene and trimming were derived from the DNA, and the V and J assignments and clone size from that table. Among 140,000 to 150,000 clones, around 80% were seen once, and the ten largest hold roughly 13%. This clonotype was sampled from a man in his 60s with active or convalescent COVID-19. Sequenced material: peripheral blood. The V call is TRBV7-9, the J call TRBJ2-7; the D gene is possibly TRBD1 (5 bases). DNA of the CDR3: TGTGCCAGCAGCTTCGACAGCTCCTACGAGCAGTACTTC. It codes for CASSFDSSYEQYF. The entire variable domain, with the rest obtained from reference TRBV7-9 and TRBJ2-7, is as follows: DTGVSQNPRHKITKRGQNVTFRCDPISEHNRLYWYRQTLGQGPEFLTYFQNEAQLEKSRLLSDRFSAERPKGSFSTLEIQRTEQGDSAMYLCASSFDSSYEQYFGPGTRLTVT.